This TCR beta chain was sequenced during a study of blood T cells in healthy people across ages. V lost 1 base to trimming and J lost 8 bases; unmatched junction nucleotides: 7. The CDR3 is 15 amino acids. The germline gives CDR1 SGHVS, CDR2 FQNEAQ. A sample-barcoded 5' primer and a J-beta primer mix were used in a second PCR of about 7 to 12 cycles. The template-switch adaptor, which had 12 random nucleotides, put a tag on each cDNA molecule. TCRdb re-analysed the 5' RACE reads in MiXCR, keeping a single row per CDR3 protein. The sample contains approximately 1.5 million distinct CDR3 sequences, about 35% of which appear only once. In this sample, this clonotype turned up a few times.

The source of this sequence is a woman between 25 and 40 years old in good health. The sequencing sample was made of blood. The chain uses TRBV7-8 and TRBJ1-2; 10 nucleotides agree with TRBD1. The CDR3 here is CASSLVKTGGAGYTF. CDR3 nucleotides: TGTGCCAGCAGCTTAGTAAAGACAGGGGGCGCAGGCTACACCTTC. The full variable domain, rest sourced from reference TRBV7-8 and TRBJ1-2, is GAGVSQSPRYKVAKRGQDVALRCDPISGHVSLFWYQQALGQGPEFLTYFQNEAQLDKSGLPSDRFFAERPEGSVSTLKIQRTQQEDSAVYLCASSLVKTGGAGYTFGSGTRLTVV.